The clone carrying this T cell receptor beta chain was found a few times. The target antigen is unknown. Germline lookup yields CDR1 SEHNR and CDR2 FQNEAQ (reference sequence). V gave up 3 bases and J gave up 5 bases, with 5 bases separating them. The CDR3 spans 12 residues. This sample stems from a study of long-term antiretroviral therapy in people with HIV. Study-level points and caveats: After ART, diversity increased yet remained lower than transplant donor controls.

Version v3.0 of the immunoSEQ assay was performed at survey level. Assay used: immunoSEQ multiplex PCR; TCRdb lists only in-frame clones, some missing. This sample yields tens of thousands of clones, of which 70% to 90% are seen a single time; roughly 3.8% belongs to the top ten. The TCR sequence derives from a man aged 18 to 29 with HIV. The sequences come from unsorted PBMCs, collected 0.8 years before starting antiretroviral therapy. This chain joins TRBV7-9 and TRBJ1-5; D unresolved. The CDR3 sequence: CASSLGYQPQHF. CDR3 DNA sequence: TGTGCCAGCAGCTTGGGCTATCAGCCCCAGCATTTT.